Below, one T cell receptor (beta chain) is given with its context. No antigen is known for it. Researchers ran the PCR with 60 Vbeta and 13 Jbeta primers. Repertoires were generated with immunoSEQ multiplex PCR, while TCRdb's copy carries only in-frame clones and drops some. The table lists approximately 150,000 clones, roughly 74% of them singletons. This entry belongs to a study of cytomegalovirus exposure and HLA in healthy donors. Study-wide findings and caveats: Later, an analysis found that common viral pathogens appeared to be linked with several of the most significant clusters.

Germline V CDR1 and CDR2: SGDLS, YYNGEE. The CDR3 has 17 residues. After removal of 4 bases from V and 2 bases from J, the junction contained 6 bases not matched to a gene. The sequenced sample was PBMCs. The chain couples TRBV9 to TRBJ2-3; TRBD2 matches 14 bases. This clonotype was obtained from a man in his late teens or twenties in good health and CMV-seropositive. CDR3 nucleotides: TGTGCCAGCAGCATTCTGGGACTAGCGGGAGTCACAGATACGCAGTATTTT. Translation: CASSILGLAGVTDTQYF. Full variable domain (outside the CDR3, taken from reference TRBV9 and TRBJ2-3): DSGVTQTPKHLITATGQRVTLRCSPRSGDLSVYWYQQSLDQGLQFLIQYYNGEERAKGNILERFSAQQFPDLHSELNLSSLELGDSALYFCASSILGLAGVTDTQYFGPGTRLTVL.